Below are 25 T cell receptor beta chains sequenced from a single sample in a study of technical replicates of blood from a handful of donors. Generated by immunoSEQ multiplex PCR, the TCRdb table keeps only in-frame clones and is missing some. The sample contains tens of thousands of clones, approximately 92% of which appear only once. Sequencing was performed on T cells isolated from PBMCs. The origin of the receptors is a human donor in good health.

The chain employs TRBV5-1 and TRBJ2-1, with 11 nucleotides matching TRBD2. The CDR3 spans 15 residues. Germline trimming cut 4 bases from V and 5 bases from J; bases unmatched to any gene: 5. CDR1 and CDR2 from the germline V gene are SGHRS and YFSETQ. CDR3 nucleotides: TGCGCCAGCAGCAAAGGGACTAGCGGTAACAATGAGCAGTTCTTC. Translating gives CASSKGTSGNNEQFF.

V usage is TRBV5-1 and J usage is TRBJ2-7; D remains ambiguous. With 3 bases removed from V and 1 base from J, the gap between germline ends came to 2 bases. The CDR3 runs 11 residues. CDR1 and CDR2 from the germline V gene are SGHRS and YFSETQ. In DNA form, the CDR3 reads TGCGCCAGCAGCTCTTCCTACGAGCAGTACTTC. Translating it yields CASSSSYEQYF.

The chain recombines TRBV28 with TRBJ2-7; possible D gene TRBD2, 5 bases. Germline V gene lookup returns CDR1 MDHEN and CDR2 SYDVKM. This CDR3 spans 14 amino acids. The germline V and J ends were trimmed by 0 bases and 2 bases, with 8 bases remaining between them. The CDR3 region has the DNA TGTGCCAGCAGTTTATGGGAGGTTACCTACGAGCAGTACTTC. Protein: CASSLWEVTYEQYF.

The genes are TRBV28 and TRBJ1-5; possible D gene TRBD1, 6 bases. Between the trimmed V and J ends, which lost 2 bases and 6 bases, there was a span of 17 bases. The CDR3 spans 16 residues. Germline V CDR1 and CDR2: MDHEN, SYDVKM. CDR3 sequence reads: CASSLPLQGTPQPQHF. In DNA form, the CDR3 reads TGTGCCAGCAGTTTACCGTTACAGGGTACCCCTCAGCCCCAGCATTTT.

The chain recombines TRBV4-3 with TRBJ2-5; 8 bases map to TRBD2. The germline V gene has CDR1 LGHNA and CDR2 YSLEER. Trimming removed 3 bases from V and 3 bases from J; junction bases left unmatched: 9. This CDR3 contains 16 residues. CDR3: CASSQRGLDLKETQYF. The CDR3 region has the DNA TGCGCCAGCAGCCAGAGGGGACTAGATTTAAAAGAGACCCAGTACTTC.

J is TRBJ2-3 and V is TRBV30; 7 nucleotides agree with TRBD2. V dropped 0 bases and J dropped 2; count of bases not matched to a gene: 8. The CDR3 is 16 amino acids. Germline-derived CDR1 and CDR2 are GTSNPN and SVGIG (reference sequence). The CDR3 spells CAWSVGTSEFTDTQYF. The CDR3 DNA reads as TGTGCCTGGAGTGTAGGCACTAGCGAATTCACAGATACGCAGTATTTT.

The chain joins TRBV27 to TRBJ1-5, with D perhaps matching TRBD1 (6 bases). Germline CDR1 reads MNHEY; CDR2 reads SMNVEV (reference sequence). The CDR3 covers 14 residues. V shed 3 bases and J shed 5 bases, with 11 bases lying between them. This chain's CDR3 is CASSFMGADQPQHF. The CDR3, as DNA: TGTGCCAGCAGTTTTATGGGGGCTGATCAGCCCCAGCATTTT.

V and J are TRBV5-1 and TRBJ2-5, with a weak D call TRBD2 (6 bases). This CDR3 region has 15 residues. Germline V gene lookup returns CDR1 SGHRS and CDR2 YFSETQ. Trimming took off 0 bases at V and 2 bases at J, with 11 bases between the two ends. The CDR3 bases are TGCGCCAGCAGCTTGGCCGGGGGAACTCAAGAGACCCAGTACTTC. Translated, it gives CASSLAGGTQETQYF.

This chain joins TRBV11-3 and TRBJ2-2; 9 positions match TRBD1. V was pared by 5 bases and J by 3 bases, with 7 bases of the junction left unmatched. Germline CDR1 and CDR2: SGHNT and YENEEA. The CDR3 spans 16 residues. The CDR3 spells CASSTRTGEDTGELFF. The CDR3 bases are TGTGCCAGCAGCACCCGGACAGGGGAGGACACCGGGGAGCTGTTTTTT.

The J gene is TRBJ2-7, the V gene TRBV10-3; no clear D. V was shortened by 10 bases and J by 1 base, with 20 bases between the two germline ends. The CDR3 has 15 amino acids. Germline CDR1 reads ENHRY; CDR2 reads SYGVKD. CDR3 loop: CATQQAASLSYEQYF. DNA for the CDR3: TGTGCCACCCAGCAGGCAGCTTCTCTGTCCTACGAGCAGTACTTC.

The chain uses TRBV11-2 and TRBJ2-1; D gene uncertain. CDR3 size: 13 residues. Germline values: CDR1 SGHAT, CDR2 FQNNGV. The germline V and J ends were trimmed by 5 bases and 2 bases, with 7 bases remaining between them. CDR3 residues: CASSPTPYNEQFF. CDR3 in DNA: TGTGCCAGCAGCCCCACTCCCTACAATGAGCAGTTCTTC. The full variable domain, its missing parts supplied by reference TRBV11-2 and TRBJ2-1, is EAGVAQSPRYKIIEKRQSVAFWCNPISGHATLYWYQQILGQGPKLLIQFQNNGVVDDSQLPKDRFSAERLKGVDSTLKIQPAKLEDSAVYLCASSPTPYNEQFFGPGTRLTVL.

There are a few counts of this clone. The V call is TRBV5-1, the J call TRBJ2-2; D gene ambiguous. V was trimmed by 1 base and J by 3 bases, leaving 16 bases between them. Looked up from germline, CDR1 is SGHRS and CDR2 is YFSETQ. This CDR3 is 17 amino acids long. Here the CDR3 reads CASSLTKRDDDTGELFF. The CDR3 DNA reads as TGCGCCAGCAGCTTGACCAAGCGTGATGATGACACCGGGGAGCTGTTTTTT.

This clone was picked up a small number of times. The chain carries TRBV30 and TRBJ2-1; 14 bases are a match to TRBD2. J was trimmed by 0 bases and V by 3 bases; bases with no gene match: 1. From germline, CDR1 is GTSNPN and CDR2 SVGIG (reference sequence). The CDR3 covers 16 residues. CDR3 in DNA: TGTGCCTGGAGGGGGACTAGCGGGAGCTCCTACAATGAGCAGTTCTTC. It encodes CAWRGTSGSSYNEQFF.

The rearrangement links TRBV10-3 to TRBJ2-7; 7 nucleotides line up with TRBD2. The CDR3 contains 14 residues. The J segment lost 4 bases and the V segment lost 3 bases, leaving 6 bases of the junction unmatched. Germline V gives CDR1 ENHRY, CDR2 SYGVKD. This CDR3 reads CAISEGRELYEQYF. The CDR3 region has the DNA TGTGCCATCAGTGAAGGGCGGGAGCTGTACGAGCAGTACTTC.

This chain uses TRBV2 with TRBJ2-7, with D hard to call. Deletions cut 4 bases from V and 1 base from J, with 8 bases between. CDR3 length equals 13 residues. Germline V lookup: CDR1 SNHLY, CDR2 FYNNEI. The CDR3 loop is CASSGQKSYEQYF. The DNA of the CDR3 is TGTGCCAGCAGTGGGCAGAAGTCCTACGAGCAGTACTTC.

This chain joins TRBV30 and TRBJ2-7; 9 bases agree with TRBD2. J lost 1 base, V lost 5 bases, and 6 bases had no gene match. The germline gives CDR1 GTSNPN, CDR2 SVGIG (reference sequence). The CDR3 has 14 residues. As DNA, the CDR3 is TGTGCCTGGGACGGAAGCGGGAGGTCCTACGAGCAGTACTTC. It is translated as CAWDGSGRSYEQYF.

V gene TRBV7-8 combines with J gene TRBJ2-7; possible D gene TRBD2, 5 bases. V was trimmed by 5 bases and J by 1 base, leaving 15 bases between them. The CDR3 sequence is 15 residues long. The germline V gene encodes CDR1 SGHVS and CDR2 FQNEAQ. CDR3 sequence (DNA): TGTGCCAGCAGCCCCTCGGGGTCTAGTTCCTACGAGCAGTACTTC. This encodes CASSPSGSSSYEQYF. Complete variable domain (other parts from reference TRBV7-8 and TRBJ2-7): GAGVSQSPRYKVAKRGQDVALRCDPISGHVSLFWYQQALGQGPEFLTYFQNEAQLDKSGLPSDRFFAERPEGSVSTLKIQRTQQEDSAVYLCASSPSGSSSYEQYFGPGTRLTVT.

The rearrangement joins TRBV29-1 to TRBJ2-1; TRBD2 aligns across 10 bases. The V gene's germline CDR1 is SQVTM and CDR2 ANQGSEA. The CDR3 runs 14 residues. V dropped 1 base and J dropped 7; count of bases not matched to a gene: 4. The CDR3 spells CSVEGLAGENEQFF. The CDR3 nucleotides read TGCAGCGTTGAAGGGCTAGCGGGAGAGAATGAGCAGTTCTTC.

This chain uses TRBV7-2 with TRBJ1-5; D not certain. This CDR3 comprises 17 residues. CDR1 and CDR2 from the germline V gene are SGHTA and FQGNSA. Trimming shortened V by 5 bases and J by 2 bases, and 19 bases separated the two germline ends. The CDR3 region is CASSTGPFERGNQPQHF. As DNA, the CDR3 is TGTGCCAGCAGCACGGGCCCCTTCGAGAGGGGCAATCAGCCCCAGCATTTT.

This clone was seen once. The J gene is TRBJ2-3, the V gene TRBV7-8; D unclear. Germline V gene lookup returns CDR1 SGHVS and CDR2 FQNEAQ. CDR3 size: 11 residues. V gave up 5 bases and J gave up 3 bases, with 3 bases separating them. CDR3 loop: CASSPTDTQYF. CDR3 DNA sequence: TGTGCCAGCAGCCCTACAGATACGCAGTATTTT.

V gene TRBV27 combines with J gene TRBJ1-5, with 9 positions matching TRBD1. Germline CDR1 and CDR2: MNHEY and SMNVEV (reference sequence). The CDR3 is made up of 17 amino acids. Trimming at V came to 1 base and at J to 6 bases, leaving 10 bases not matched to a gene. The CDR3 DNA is TGTGCCAGCAGTTTATTCGGGACAGGGAAGTTGGGTCAGCCCCAGCATTTT. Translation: CASSLFGTGKLGQPQHF.

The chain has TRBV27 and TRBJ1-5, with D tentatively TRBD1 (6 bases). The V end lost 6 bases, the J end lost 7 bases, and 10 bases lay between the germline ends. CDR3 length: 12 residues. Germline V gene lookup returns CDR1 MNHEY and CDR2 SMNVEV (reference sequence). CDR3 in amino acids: CASSRGRQPQHF. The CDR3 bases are TGTGCCAGCAGCAGGGGAAGGCAGCCCCAGCATTTT.

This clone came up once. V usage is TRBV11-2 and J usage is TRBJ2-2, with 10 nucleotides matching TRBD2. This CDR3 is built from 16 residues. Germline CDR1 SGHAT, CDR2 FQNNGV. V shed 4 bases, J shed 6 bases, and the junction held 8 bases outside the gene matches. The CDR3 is CASSSYSGGTAGELFF. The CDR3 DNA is TGTGCCAGCAGCTCTTATAGCGGGGGGACCGCCGGGGAGCTGTTTTTT. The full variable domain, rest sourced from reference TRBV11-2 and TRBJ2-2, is EAGVAQSPRYKIIEKRQSVAFWCNPISGHATLYWYQQILGQGPKLLIQFQNNGVVDDSQLPKDRFSAERLKGVDSTLKIQPAKLEDSAVYLCASSSYSGGTAGELFFGEGSRLTVL.

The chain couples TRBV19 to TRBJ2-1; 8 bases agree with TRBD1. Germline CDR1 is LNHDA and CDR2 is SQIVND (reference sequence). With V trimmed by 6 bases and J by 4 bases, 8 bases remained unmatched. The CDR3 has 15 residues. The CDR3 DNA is TGTGCCAGTAGCCGGGGACAGGAGATTTACAATGAGCAGTTCTTC. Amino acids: CASSRGQEIYNEQFF.

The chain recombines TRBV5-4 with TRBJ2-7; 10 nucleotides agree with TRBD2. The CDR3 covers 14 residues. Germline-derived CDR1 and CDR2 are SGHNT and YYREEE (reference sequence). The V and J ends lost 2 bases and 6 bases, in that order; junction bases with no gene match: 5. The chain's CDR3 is CASSFIAGGREQYF. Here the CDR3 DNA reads TGTGCCAGCAGCTTTATAGCGGGAGGACGCGAGCAGTACTTC.